These 23 T cell receptor beta chains originate from one sample sequenced in a study of CD8+CD57+ T cells in acquired aplastic anemia. The template used for profiling TCR beta VDJ and CDR3 was genomic DNA. A single record per CDR3 protein comes from TCRdb applying MiXCR to the reads. The sample contains about 190,000 distinct CDR3 sequences, less than 70% of which appear only once. The sample taken for sequencing was sorted CD4+, CD8+, or CD8+CD57+ T cells (not recorded which) from PBMCs. Every receptor here comes from a human donor in good health, serving as a control.

The V gene is TRBV7-2, the J gene TRBJ1-2, with D maybe TRBD1 (6 bases). Between the trimmed V and J ends, which lost 2 bases and 6 bases, there was a span of 10 bases. The germline gives CDR1 SGHTA, CDR2 FQGNSA. This CDR3 is 13 amino acids long. The CDR3 DNA reads as TGTGCCAGCAGCTTATCAGGGGTAAATGGCTACACCTTC. Translation: CASSLSGVNGYTF.

The rearrangement links TRBV20-1 to TRBJ1-5; the match to TRBD1 covers 9 bases. In germline, CDR1 is DFQATT, CDR2 SNEGSKA (reference sequence). J was trimmed by 2 bases and V by 2 bases; bases with no gene match: 7. The CDR3 covers 16 residues. The CDR3 sequence: CSARRPGQGGNQPQHF. The CDR3 DNA reads as TGCAGTGCTAGACGGCCGGGACAGGGTGGCAATCAGCCCCAGCATTTT.

The rearrangement uses TRBV7-2 and TRBJ1-2, with no clear D. Trimming left V 5 bases short and J 3 bases short, with 7 bases between. Germline CDR1 SGHTA, CDR2 FQGNSA. The CDR3 sequence is 12 residues long. CDR3 sequence reads: CASSMGYYGYTF. The CDR3 bases are TGTGCCAGCAGCATGGGTTACTATGGCTACACCTTC.

This chain uses TRBV2 with TRBJ1-2, with D possibly matching TRBD1 (5 bases). The CDR3 extends over 13 amino acids. The V end lost 7 bases, the J end lost 4 bases, and 13 bases lay between the germline ends. Germline V lookup: CDR1 SNHLY, CDR2 FYNNEI. The CDR3 region is CASIEDGGYGYTF. The CDR3 DNA reads TGTGCCAGCATCGAGGATGGGGGCTATGGCTACACCTTC.

The table lists this clonotype with a few counts. This chain joins TRBV28 and TRBJ2-3; 9 bases agree with TRBD2. The CDR3 is 16 residues long. The trim removed 1 base at V and 2 bases at J, leaving 4 bases unmatched. Per the germline V gene, CDR1 is MDHEN and CDR2 is SYDVKM. CDR3 nucleotide sequence: TGTGCCAGCAGTTTATCCAGCGGGGGGACCACAGATACGCAGTATTTT. This translates into CASSLSSGGTTDTQYF.

The table lists this clonotype with many counts. V is TRBV7-3 and J is TRBJ2-3; 10 nucleotides line up with TRBD2. The length of the CDR3 is 16 residues. Germline V gene sequence: CDR1 SGHTA, CDR2 FQGTGA. The junction had 5 bases not matched to a gene; V was cut back by 5 bases and J by 0 bases. CDR3 sequence: CASSTTSGASTDTQYF. As DNA, the CDR3 is TGTGCCAGCAGCACCACTAGCGGGGCTAGCACAGATACGCAGTATTTT.

This clonotype came up a few times. The gene calls are TRBV24-1 and TRBJ2-7, with D unclear. V lost 2 bases and J 2 bases, leaving 3 bases between the germline ends. The CDR3 covers 12 residues. Germline V gene lookup returns CDR1 KGHDR and CDR2 SFDVKD. Here the CDR3 reads CATSDSTYEQYF. CDR3 bases: TGTGCCACCAGTGATTCCACCTACGAGCAGTACTTC.

The chain has TRBV20-1 and TRBJ2-3; 16 bases map to TRBD2. The CDR3 covers 18 residues. V gave up 3 bases and J gave up 0 bases; unmatched junction bases: 6. CDR1 and CDR2 from the germline V gene are DFQATT and SNEGSKA (reference sequence). CDR3 residues: CSASPGLAGGGSTDTQYF. CDR3 in DNA: TGCAGTGCTAGCCCGGGACTAGCGGGGGGGGGTAGCACAGATACGCAGTATTTT.

This clonotype was counted at least ten times. J is TRBJ2-3 and V is TRBV28; 7 positions match TRBD2. The CDR3 consists of 15 residues. V lost 6 bases to trimming and J lost 2 bases; unmatched junction nucleotides: 8. From germline, CDR1 is MDHEN and CDR2 SYDVKM. The DNA of the CDR3 is TGTGCCAGCAGCCCACCGGGACTACCCACAGATACGCAGTATTTT. It specifies CASSPPGLPTDTQYF.

This rearrangement joins TRBV2 to TRBJ2-1; maybe TRBD2 (6 bases). Trimming took off 0 bases at V and 3 bases at J, with 12 bases between the two ends. The CDR3 totals 16 residues. From germline, CDR1 is SNHLY and CDR2 FYNNEI. The CDR3 DNA sequence: TGTGCCAGCAGTGAAGCGCTTCAGGGAGGCTACAATGAGCAGTTCTTC. Protein sequence: CASSEALQGGYNEQFF.

This chain joins TRBV20-1 and TRBJ2-7; TRBD1 agrees at 7 bases. Germline CDR1 reads DFQATT; CDR2 reads SNEGSKA (reference sequence). Germline trimming cut 2 bases from V and 3 bases from J; bases unmatched to any gene: 7. The CDR3 contains 14 residues. CDR3 coding DNA: TGCAGTGCTAGATCGGACAGGAGGAGCTACGAGCAGTACTTC. This codes for CSARSDRRSYEQYF.

This clonotype has at least ten counts. The chain uses TRBV3-1 and TRBJ1-2, with D possibly TRBD1 on 5 matching bases. The V end was cut by 4 bases, the J end by 8 bases, with 14 bases between. This CDR3 contains 13 residues. CDR1 is LGHDT and CDR2 is YNNKEL in the germline V gene (reference sequence). The CDR3 loop is CASSPLSQGGYTF. CDR3 bases: TGTGCCAGCAGCCCCCTCAGCCAGGGAGGCTACACCTTC.

This clonotype was seen a few times. V gene TRBV6-2 or TRBV6-3 combines with J gene TRBJ1-5; D possibly corresponds to TRBD1 (6 bases). Germline V lookup: CDR1 MNHEY, CDR2 SVGEGT. Trimming removed 5 bases from V and 7 bases from J, with 15 bases in between. The CDR3 loop spans 14 amino acids. The DNA for the CDR3 is TGTGCCAGCAGTCGGGCAGGGGTCGGCCAGCCCCAGCATTTT. It codes for CASSRAGVGQPQHF.

This clonotype showed up many times. The V call is TRBV7-2, the J call TRBJ2-4; the D call may be TRBD1 or TRBD2 (6 bases each). This CDR3 comprises 14 residues. The germline V gene has CDR1 SGHTA and CDR2 FQGNSA. V was cut by 5 bases and J by 8 bases, with 16 bases left in between. This chain's CDR3 is CASSPKGGTDIQYF. In DNA, the CDR3 is TGTGCCAGCAGCCCGAAGGGGGGTACGGACATTCAGTACTTC.

V is TRBV10-3 and J is TRBJ2-3, with 10 bases matching TRBD2. Germline CDR1 is ENHRY and CDR2 is SYGVKD. CDR3 size: 15 residues. V lost 2 bases, J lost 1 base, and 0 bases stayed unmatched. The CDR3 here is CAISETSGGTDTQYF. Written as DNA, the CDR3 is TGTGCCATCAGTGAGACTAGCGGGGGCACAGATACGCAGTATTTT.

The rearrangement links TRBV2 to TRBJ2-2, with 7 bases lining up with TRBD2. Germline V gene data show CDR1 as SNHLY and CDR2 as FYNNEI. The CDR3 has 15 residues. The V gene end was trimmed by 7 bases and the J gene end by 4 bases; junction bases not matched to a gene: 9. For the CDR3, the DNA is TGTGCCAGCACCGATCCTAGCGGAGGCACCGGGGAGCTGTTTTTT. Its protein product is CASTDPSGGTGELFF.

The chain links TRBV5-1 to TRBJ2-7, with D maybe TRBD1 (6 bases). The CDR3 sequence is 13 residues long. The V end was cut by 0 bases, the J end by 5 bases, with 9 bases between. Germline CDR1 and CDR2: SGHRS and YFSETQ. CDR3 sequence (DNA): TGCGCCAGCAGCTTGGCCTACAGGGACGAGCAGTACTTC. It translates to CASSLAYRDEQYF.

The CDR3 bases are TGTGCCAGCAGTGATTGGGCAGGGGGCCCGGAGACCCAGTACTTC. Translating gives CASSDWAGGPETQYF. The chain employs TRBV2 and TRBJ2-5; TRBD1 aligns across 8 bases. This CDR3 is 15 amino acids long. The ends lost 3 bases at V and 5 bases at J; junction bases unmatched: 8. Looked up from germline, CDR1 is SNHLY and CDR2 is FYNNEI.

DNA of the CDR3: TGCGCCAGCAGCTTGTCCCCTGACTCCACAGATACGCAGTATTTT. Translated: CASSLSPDSTDTQYF. V usage is TRBV5-1 and J usage is TRBJ2-3, with no clear D. The CDR3 is 15 amino acids. The V gene lost 1 base and the J gene lost 2 bases, with 11 bases spanning the gap. Germline assignment: CDR1 SGHRS and CDR2 YFSETQ.

V usage is TRBV20-1 and J usage is TRBJ2-4, with 8 bases fitting TRBD1. The V and J ends lost 2 bases and 5 bases, in that order; junction bases with no gene match: 8. The CDR3 contains 15 residues. In germline, CDR1 is DFQATT, CDR2 SNEGSKA (reference sequence). CDR3: CSARPQGQAQNIQYF. The CDR3 bases are TGCAGTGCTAGACCACAGGGACAGGCACAAAACATTCAGTACTTC.

The DNA of the CDR3 is TGTGCCAGCAGTGAAGGGCAGATCAATGAAAAACTGTTTTTT. Its protein is CASSEGQINEKLFF. V usage is TRBV7-8 and J usage is TRBJ1-4; D unclear. The CDR3 spans 14 residues. Deletions cut 6 bases from V and 5 bases from J, with 13 bases between. In germline, CDR1 is SGHVS, CDR2 FQNEAQ.

This clonotype was seen a handful of times. The V call is TRBV10-1, the J call TRBJ1-2; the D gene is possibly TRBD1 (5 bases). Per germline, CDR1 WNHNN and CDR2 SYGVQD (reference sequence). Trimming shortened V by 2 bases and J by 4 bases, and 8 bases separated the two germline ends. The CDR3 extends over 13 amino acids. DNA for the CDR3: TGCGCCAGCAGTGAGGACAGTAGCTATGGCTACACCTTC. This sequence encodes CASSEDSSYGYTF.

This chain uses TRBV12-3 or TRBV12-4 with TRBJ1-1; TRBD1 matches 8 bases. V was clipped by 0 bases and J by 3 bases; unmatched bases: 3. The CDR3 is made up of 15 amino acids. CDR3 loop: CASSLALTGDTEAFF. The CDR3 bases are TGTGCCAGCAGTTTAGCTTTGACAGGGGACACTGAAGCTTTCTTT.